Presented here are 15 T cell receptor beta chains from one specimen sequenced in a study of blood T cells in healthy people across ages. For the second PCR, which ran for about 6 to 11 cycles, a sample-barcoded 5' primer and a J-beta primer mix were used. TCRdb ran MiXCR on the 5' RACE reads and lists one entry per CDR3 protein. Among fewer than 750,000 distinct CDR3 sequences listed, 47% were seen once. Source material: blood. The receptors stem from a man at least 80 years old in good health.

This clonotype was seen more than once but under ten times. This chain uses TRBV5-1 with TRBJ2-1; TRBD2 matches 10 bases. Trimming at V came to 0 bases and at J to 8 bases, leaving 8 bases not matched to a gene. Germline lookup yields CDR1 SGHRS and CDR2 YFSETQ. The length of the CDR3 is 16 residues. The CDR3 is CASSLVFSAGGDEQFF. The CDR3 coding sequence is TGCGCCAGCAGCTTGGTCTTTTCAGCGGGAGGGGATGAGCAGTTCTTC.

Of note for this clonotype: It may be a read error: a sequence one base away is much more abundant. The chain combines TRBV4-2 with TRBJ2-5; no clear D. Germline V gene sequence: CDR1 LGHNA, CDR2 YNFKEQ. The CDR3 runs to 14 residues. CDR3 bases: TGTGCCAGCAGCCAAGGGGATTTCCAAGAGGCCCAGTACTTC. This encodes CASSQGDFQEAQYF.

For this clonotype: A much larger clone lies a single base off, so this may be a read error. The chain employs TRBV6-5 and TRBJ2-1; D not certain. The length of the CDR3 is 8 residues. CDR1 and CDR2 (germline): MNHEY, SVGAGI. With 6 bases removed from V and 15 bases from J, the gap between germline ends came to 6 bases. The CDR3 loop is CASSPWFF. DNA of the CDR3: TGTGCCAGCAGCCCTTGGTTCTTC.

This clonotype was detected a few times. The chain links TRBV5-1 to TRBJ1-4, with 9 bases matching TRBD1. The CDR3 has 16 amino acids. The junction had 13 bases not matched to a gene; V was cut back by 5 bases and J by 8 bases. Germline V gene lookup returns CDR1 SGHRS and CDR2 YFSETQ. The CDR3 sequence is CASRQNSGTGTEKLFF. The CDR3 DNA sequence: TGCGCCAGCAGGCAAAACTCTGGGACAGGGACCGAAAAACTGTTTTTT. Looking up the rest from reference TRBV5-1 and TRBJ1-4 gives the full variable domain: KAGVTQTPRYLIKTRGQQVTLSCSPISGHRSVSWYQQTPGQGLQFLFEYFSETQRNKGNFPGRFSGRQFSNSRSEMNVSTLELGDSALYLCASRQNSGTGTEKLFFGSGTQLSVL.

This clonotype occurred a few times. This chain uses TRBV29-1 with TRBJ2-1; a possible D gene is TRBD2 (5 bases). The V gene lost 4 bases and the J gene lost 8 bases, with 18 bases spanning the gap. The CDR3 is 14 residues long. Germline V gene lookup returns CDR1 SQVTM and CDR2 ANQGSEA. The chain's CDR3 is CSVVETRVRDEQFF. CDR3 in DNA: TGCAGCGTTGTAGAAACTAGAGTTCGGGATGAGCAGTTCTTC.

The chain links TRBV5-6 to TRBJ2-4; D not resolved. The CDR3 length is 18 residues. Deletions cut 4 bases from V and 0 bases from J, with 20 bases between. From germline, CDR1 is SGHDT and CDR2 YYEEEE. CDR3 bases: TGTGCCAGCAGCCCCAAGGATAACCCTTCTCTAGCCAAAAACATTCAGTACTTC. Translating gives CASSPKDNPSLAKNIQYF.

This CDR3 is CATSEALAGGGNEQFF. The CDR3 region has the DNA TGTGCCACCAGTGAGGCACTAGCGGGAGGGGGTAATGAGCAGTTCTTC. The chain is built from TRBV24-1 and TRBJ2-1, with 13 bases lining up with TRBD2. J was trimmed by 7 bases and V by 4 bases; bases with no gene match: 6. The CDR3 has 16 residues. Per the germline V gene, CDR1 is KGHDR and CDR2 is SFDVKD.

J is TRBJ2-1 and V is TRBV20-1; the D is unclear. This CDR3 has 13 residues. In germline, CDR1 is DFQATT, CDR2 SNEGSKA (reference sequence). The V and J ends lost 1 base and 5 bases respectively, with 9 bases between them. The CDR3 sequence: CSARGQANNEQFF. CDR3 nucleotides: TGCAGTGCTAGAGGCCAGGCTAACAATGAGCAGTTCTTC.

The rearrangement links TRBV21-1 to TRBJ2-1; the table's D call, TRBD1, has no DNA check behind it. The J call may be faulty, since TRBJ2-7 better matches the DNA end. TRBV21-1 is listed as a pseudogene. CDR3 length: 16 amino acids. CDR3 loop: CASSKGDGGAFYEQYF. In nucleotides, the CDR3 is TGTGCCAGCAGCAAAGGGGACGGGGGGGCCTTCTATGAGCAGTACTTC.

As DNA, the CDR3 is TGTGCCAGCAGCCTCCTGACTAGCGGGACGGACGAGCAGTACTTC. Translating gives CASSLLTSGTDEQYF. The chain uses TRBV7-2 and TRBJ2-5; 11 bases map to TRBD2. The last part of the DNA fits TRBJ2-7 better; the J call may be wrong. This CDR3 is 15 amino acids long. Germline V gene sequence: CDR1 SGHTA, CDR2 FQGNSA.

About this clonotype: Germline is not matched at one junction end, which may reflect a read error. The chain combines TRBV7-2 with TRBJ2-7; D not certain. Germline CDR1 SGHTA, CDR2 FQGNSA. The CDR3 contains 12 residues. Here the CDR3 DNA reads TGTGTCAGCAGCTTAAACGCCTACGAGCAGTACTTC. It translates to CVSSLNAYEQYF.

The chain has TRBV7-2 and TRBJ1-2, with a possible D match to TRBD1 (5 bases). Germline V gene lookup returns CDR1 SGHTA and CDR2 FQGNSA. The CDR3 loop spans 16 amino acids. The V end was cut by 1 base, the J end by 7 bases, with 19 bases between. The chain's CDR3 is CASSLGPWGEAGGYTF. As DNA, the CDR3 is TGTGCCAGCAGCTTAGGGCCCTGGGGCGAGGCGGGTGGCTACACCTTC.

J is TRBJ2-1 and V is TRBV29-1; 9 bases are a match to TRBD2. J lost 4 bases, V lost 5 bases, and 6 bases had no gene match. This CDR3 has 14 amino acids. CDR1 is SQVTM, CDR2 ANQGSEA, per germline. The CDR3 is CSVRQRGAYNEQFF. The CDR3 DNA reads TGCAGCGTTCGTCAGCGGGGGGCTTACAATGAGCAGTTCTTC.

The rearrangement uses TRBV10-3 and TRBJ2-5, with no clear D. The DNA end is more similar to TRBJ2-7, so the J call may be wrong. The CDR3 length is 14 residues. Germline V lookup: CDR1 ENHRY, CDR2 SYGVKD. CDR3 protein: CAISHLEVSYEQYF. CDR3 bases: TGTGCCATCAGCCATCTCGAAGTCTCATACGAGCAGTACTTC.

As to this clonotype: Just one base apart from a much larger clone, this may be a read error. This chain connects TRBV7-9 to TRBJ2-7; 8 nucleotides agree with TRBD1. Trimming cost V 2 bases and J 0 bases; bases outside gene matches: 6. The CDR3 runs 16 residues. Germline CDR1 is SEHNR and CDR2 is FQNEAQ (reference sequence). The CDR3 DNA follows: TGTGCCAGCAGCTTAACCAGGACAGGGTCCTCCTACGAGCAGTACTTC. Its translation: CASSLTRTGSSYEQYF.